This passage covers 6 T cell receptor beta chains from one sample sequenced in a study of neurological immune-mediated disorders. Time point noted: longitudinal time-point 2. TCRdb independently ran MiXCR on the 5' RACE reads; one entry per CDR3 protein. Of 70,000 to 90,000 distinct CDR3 sequences listed, nearly 6% were seen once; the top ten hold roughly 8.6%. The material sequenced was PBMCs. Receptors originate from a woman in her sixties with multiple sclerosis.

This clonotype was observed at least ten times. The J gene is TRBJ2-1, the V gene TRBV20-1; tentatively, D is TRBD1 (5 bases). V was pared by 7 bases and J by 7 bases, with 11 bases between. Germline CDR1 reads DFQATT; CDR2 reads SNEGSKA (reference sequence). The CDR3 is made up of 11 amino acids. CDR3 protein: CSGQTVNEQFF. The CDR3 nucleotides read TGCAGTGGTCAGACAGTAAATGAGCAGTTCTTC.

This clonotype was observed many times. The genes are TRBV28 and TRBJ1-5; the D gene is possibly TRBD1 (6 bases). This CDR3 contains 15 residues. V was trimmed by 3 bases and J by 0 bases, leaving 9 bases between them. Germline CDR1 and CDR2: MDHEN and SYDVKM. The CDR3 DNA sequence: TGTGCCAGCAGTTTTCGGGGGGCTAGCAATCAGCCCCAGCATTTT. It encodes CASSFRGASNQPQHF.

There are many counts of this clonotype. The J gene is TRBJ2-7, the V gene TRBV5-1; D might be TRBD1 (6 bases). The CDR3 length is 12 residues. With 0 bases removed from V and 5 bases from J, the gap between germline ends came to 6 bases. In germline, CDR1 is SGHRS, CDR2 YFSETQ. This CDR3 reads CASSLGQDEQYF. The CDR3 DNA reads as TGCGCCAGCAGCTTGGGACAGGACGAGCAGTACTTC.

Many counts were recorded for this clonotype. This chain uses TRBV27 with TRBJ1-6, with D unclear. The germline gives CDR1 MNHEY, CDR2 SMNVEV (reference sequence). Trimming shortened V by 3 bases and J by 9 bases, and 9 bases separated the two germline ends. The CDR3 spans 13 residues. CDR3 nucleotide sequence: TGTGCCAGCAGTTTCGCACAGATTTCACCCCTCCACTTT. Protein sequence: CASSFAQISPLHF.

This clonotype showed up many times. The genes are TRBV15 and TRBJ1-1; the D is unclear. The CDR3 totals 13 residues. Germline V CDR1 and CDR2: LNHNV, YYDKDF (reference sequence). The germline V and J ends were trimmed by 4 bases and 2 bases, with 8 bases remaining between them. The CDR3 coding sequence is TGTGCCACCAGCACGTACAGAAACACTGAAGCTTTCTTT. This codes for CATSTYRNTEAFF.

This clonotype was counted ten times or more. The rearrangement links TRBV12-3 or TRBV12-4 to TRBJ2-7, with D possibly TRBD1 on 6 matching bases. This CDR3 is 15 amino acids long. The V end was cut by 5 bases, the J end by 7 bases, with 21 bases between. Here the CDR3 reads CASSTQGPHLSEQYF. DNA for the CDR3: TGTGCCAGCAGTACCCAGGGGCCCCACTTATCTGAGCAGTACTTC.